Sequencing of this T cell receptor (beta chain) was carried out in a study of blood T cell repertoires in COVID-19. Across the study: Sites across the United States, Italy and Spain contributed samples from acute and convalescent COVID-19.

Germline-derived CDR1 and CDR2 are MGHDK and SYGVNS. V lost 1 base to trimming and J lost 4 bases, with 7 bases between them. There are 13 residues in the CDR3. The authors' processing: Amplification of reference gene primers was used by the study to estimate nucleated cell counts. TCRdb's copy holds only in-frame clones and misses some; the assay was immunoSEQ multiplex PCR. The V and J calls and the clone size are those of that table, but D and trimming were determined from the DNA. This table has approximately 90,000 clones, more than 65% appearing once. Sequencing was performed on peripheral blood. This chain links TRBV25-1 with TRBJ1-1; D is ambiguous. This clonotype was obtained from a man older than 75 with active or convalescent COVID-19. Written as DNA, the CDR3 is TGTGCCAGCAGTGAATCTGTTTTCACTGAAGCTTTCTTT. Translation gives CASSESVFTEAFF. Drawing the rest from reference TRBV25-1 and TRBJ1-1, the complete variable domain is EADIYQTPRYLVIGTGKKITLECSQTMGHDKMYWYQQDPGMELHLIHYSYGVNSTEKGDLSSESTVSRIRTEHFPLTLESARPSHTSQYLCASSESVFTEAFFGQGTRLTVV.